Each of the 5 T cell receptor beta chains below was sequenced from the same sample in a study of Graves' ophthalmopathy and Graves' hyperthyroidism. TCR beta CDR3 amplification used RNA transcripts. RT-PCR with HTBI primers came first, then second-round multiplex PCR. MiXCR, applied by TCRdb to the multiplex PCR reads, yields one record per CDR3 protein. The table records nearly 400,000 distinct CDR3 sequences, 18% of them present only once. The sequenced sample consisted of peripheral blood. The receptors come from a young woman with Graves' ophthalmopathy.

This clonotype showed up many times. The V call is TRBV12-3 or TRBV12-4, the J call TRBJ2-7; the match to TRBD2 covers 9 bases. The CDR3 covers 18 residues. V lost 6 bases to trimming and J lost 5 bases; unmatched junction nucleotides: 20. The chain's CDR3 is CASSPGWTSVFTLDEQYF. CDR3 DNA sequence: TGTGCCAGCAGCCCAGGGTGGACTAGCGTTTTTACTTTGGACGAGCAGTACTTC.

This clonotype was seen many times. The rearrangement links TRBV28 to TRBJ2-7; 8 bases are shared with TRBD1. The CDR3 is 16 residues long. The junction had 12 bases not matched to a gene; V was cut back by 5 bases and J by 3 bases. Germline values: CDR1 MDHEN, CDR2 SYDVKM. This chain's CDR3 is CASSLGLSGGGYEQYF. In DNA form, the CDR3 reads TGTGCCAGCAGTCTGGGGTTGTCAGGGGGCGGCTACGAGCAGTACTTC.

In this sample, this clonotype turned up many times. The chain carries TRBV7-3 and TRBJ2-5, with D uncertain. The CDR3 sequence is 15 residues long. V was cut by 0 bases and J by 1 base, with 9 bases left in between. Per the germline V gene, CDR1 is SGHTA and CDR2 is FQGTGA. The CDR3 nucleotides read TGTGCCAGCAGCTTAACGACACACTTCCAAGAGACCCAGTACTTC. This translates into CASSLTTHFQETQYF. The variable domain in full, completed from reference TRBV7-3 and TRBJ2-5, reads GAGVSQTPSNKVTEKGKYVELRCDPISGHTALYWYRQSLGQGPEFLIYFQGTGAADDSGLPNDRFFAVRPEGSVSTLKIQRTERGDSAVYLCASSLTTHFQETQYFGPGTRLLVL.

This clonotype was seen repeatedly, ten times or more. The CDR3 bases are TGTGCCAGCAGCCGGGACAGGGGAGACAATCAGCCCCAGCATTTT. This codes for CASSRDRGDNQPQHF. V is TRBV11-2 and J is TRBJ1-5; TRBD1 matches at 10 bases. This CDR3 is built from 15 residues. CDR1 is SGHAT and CDR2 is FQNNGV in the germline V gene. Losses at the gene ends were 5 bases for V and 3 bases for J; bases not matched to a gene: 4. Looking up the rest from reference TRBV11-2 and TRBJ1-5 gives the full variable domain: EAGVAQSPRYKIIEKRQSVAFWCNPISGHATLYWYQQILGQGPKLLIQFQNNGVVDDSQLPKDRFSAERLKGVDSTLKIQPAKLEDSAVYLCASSRDRGDNQPQHFGDGTRLSIL.

This clonotype appeared many times. The rearrangement uses TRBV19 and TRBJ2-6, with no clear D. Trimming took off 6 bases at V and 2 bases at J, with 8 bases between the two ends. Germline CDR1 reads LNHDA; CDR2 reads SQIVND (reference sequence). This CDR3 has 14 amino acids. The CDR3, as DNA: TGTGCCAGTAGGGTAGTCACTGGGGCCAACGTCCTGACTTTC. Its protein product is CASRVVTGANVLTF.